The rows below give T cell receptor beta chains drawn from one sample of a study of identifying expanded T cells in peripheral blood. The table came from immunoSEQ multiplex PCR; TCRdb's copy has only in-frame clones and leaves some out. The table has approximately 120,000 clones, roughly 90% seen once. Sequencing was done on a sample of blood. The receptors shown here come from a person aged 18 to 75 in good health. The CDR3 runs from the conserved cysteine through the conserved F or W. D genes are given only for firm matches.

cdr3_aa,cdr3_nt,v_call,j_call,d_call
CASSLSLGPYF,TGTGCCAGCAGTTTATCCCTGGGCCCGTACTTC,TRBV27,TRBJ2-5,NA
CASSGILGYEQYF,TGCGCCAGCAGCGGGATTCTCGGCTACGAGCAGTACTTC,TRBV10-2,TRBJ2-7,NA
CASSLEGSDLYSYEQYF,TGTGCCAGCAGCTTAGAGGGCTCCGATCTCTATTCCTACGAGCAGTACTTC,TRBV11-2,TRBJ2-7,NA
CASSGTPDFYTF,TGTGCCAGCAGCGGGACACCCGACTTCTACACCTTC,TRBV7-9,TRBJ1-2,NA
CATSRESGSYNEQFF,TGTGCCACCAGCAGGGAAAGCGGCTCCTACAATGAGCAGTTCTTC,TRBV15,TRBJ2-1,NA
CASSLDSVSYNEQFF,TGTGCCAGCAGCCTGGACAGTGTCTCCTACAATGAGCAGTTCTTC,TRBV6-5,TRBJ2-1,NA
CASSASGNQPQHF,TGTGCCAGCAGTGCTTCTGGCAATCAGCCCCAGCATTTT,TRBV6-1,TRBJ1-5,NA
CASSLQTTGELFF,TGTGCCAGCAGCTTACAGACCACCGGGGAGCTGTTTTTT,TRBV7-3,TRBJ2-2,NA
CASSPGAGQETQYF,TGTGCCAGCAGCCCGGGTGCCGGCCAAGAGACCCAGTACTTC,TRBV7-3,TRBJ2-5,NA
CASSYLARPGELFF,TGTGCCAGCAGCTACCTCGCCCGCCCCGGGGAGCTGTTTTTT,TRBV7-2,TRBJ2-2,NA
CASIWGVGNEQFF,TGTGCCAGCATTTGGGGGGTTGGAAATGAGCAGTTCTTC,TRBV7-9,TRBJ2-1,NA
CASSERGTDTQYF,TGTGCCAGCAGCGAGCGGGGTACAGATACGCAGTATTTT,TRBV5-4,TRBJ2-3,TRBD2